This T cell receptor (beta chain) was sequenced in a study of blood T cells in healthy people across ages. Trimming pared 1 base from V and 3 bases from J, leaving 13 bases between. Germline CDR1 reads SGHTA; CDR2 reads FQGNSA. The CDR3 runs 16 residues. The second PCR ran about 6 to 11 cycles with a sample-barcoded 5' primer and J-beta primers. Using its own MiXCR run on the 5' RACE reads, TCRdb lists one record per CDR3 protein. The sample has around 800,000 distinct CDR3 sequences, roughly 24% seen once; the top ten hold 2.5% to 3.5%. These data were likewise used in another study, on T cells of mothers and their children.

The TCR was taken from a boy aged 10-17 years in good health. The rearrangement uses TRBV7-2 and TRBJ1-5; D is uncertain. The sample taken for sequencing was blood. This CDR3 reads CASSLGGRRYNQPQHF. The CDR3 bases are TGTGCCAGCAGCTTAGGCGGCAGGCGCTACAATCAGCCCCAGCATTTT.